This T cell receptor beta chain was captured by sequencing in a study of T-cell memory formation after mild COVID-19. Overall study results and limits: CM and EM subsets held most contracting CD4+ clones; EMRA held CD8+ ones. Clones that contracted from day 15 to 85 were balanced CD4/CD8, while later expanders leaned CD4+.

The length of the CDR3 is 15 residues. Trimming at V came to 4 bases and at J to 7 bases, leaving 12 bases not matched to a gene. Germline loops: CDR1 SQVTM, CDR2 ANQGSEA. Regarding this clonotype: Its antigen is undetermined.

One entry per CDR3 protein results from TCRdb running MiXCR on the 5' RACE reads. The sample shows roughly 320,000 distinct CDR3 sequences, approximately 29% of them seen only once. The sequenced material came from PBMCs or a T cell subset sorted from them (not recorded which). The receptor comes from an adult woman who had mild COVID-19 (a few samples of this study predate the infection). Cell type and time point are not known. The chain joins TRBV29-1 to TRBJ2-2; TRBD2 matches at 7 bases. The CDR3 DNA is TGCAGCGTTGCGGGTGAGGGAGGGTTCGACGGGGAGCTGTTTTTT. The encoded protein is CSVAGEGGFDGELFF.